This T cell receptor (beta chain) was profiled in a study of shared clonotypes between healthy human individuals (dated by TCRdb to the early 2020s). The study in broad terms: Three men and a couple of women, aged 18 to 49 years, made up the cohort. Different laboratories and diverse techniques were used to prepare libraries and sequence TCR repertoires, to increase sequencing depth and limit assay-specific biases. For each donor, CD4 naive and CD4 memory were each run on three plates, CD8 naive on two plates, and CD8 memory on one plate. The study deeply sequenced blood TCR repertoires of roughly five healthy adults to estimate repertoire size and the extent of clonotype sharing between individuals. Leukapheresis yielded between about 0.94 and 9 billion PBMCs per donor.

The donors were healthy, HIV-negative adults who had no recently reported acute infections or vaccinations. Every donor was a Caucasian adult living in Nashville, Tennessee, USA. CD4+ T cells were enriched through magnetic negative selection, after which naive cells were positively selected on CD45RA and the remaining negative fraction served as the memory subset. After blood collection by leukapheresis, PBMCs were isolated using Ficoll-Histopaque density gradient centrifugation and then cryopreserved in the vapor phase of liquid nitrogen. Purity and quantity of every magnetically sorted T cell population were checked by analytical flow cytometry. Each sorted fraction had its genomic DNA isolated and then quantified by UV absorbance on a Nanodrop 2000c. TCR CDR3 regions were amplified from genomic DNA by multiplex PCR using the deep immunoSEQ assay. Genomic DNA extracted from each cell subset was distributed evenly over all wells of several immunoSEQ 96-well plates, and each plate served as one replicate. For sorted subsets, approximately 210 ng genomic DNA, equal to approximately 30,000 T cell genomes, was loaded into each replicate PCR. The purified libraries were quantified using a Qubit 3.0 fluorometer, sized with a Bioanalyzer 2100, and then quantified again using the KAPA Library Quantification kit. Every immunoSEQ 96-well plate was sequenced on a dedicated single-read 150-cycle Illumina NextSeq 550 flow cell. As for how the authors treated the data: Because the immunoSEQ output held only junctional sequences and lacked quality scores, the filtering could not match the filtering applied to full-length reads. Sequences were annotated with PyIR, a Python wrapper for IgBLAST v1.9, using IMGT germline references to assign V/J genes and CDR3. Any read was removed if the V/J assignment was weak (E-value above 1e-6), the CDR3 was missing, or the read contained stop codons, out-of-frame junctions, or ambiguous translated residues. V3J clonotypes were defined by identical inferred V gene, J gene, and CDR3 amino acid sequence. Percentage overlap between repertoires was computed as shared unique clonotypes divided by the size of the smaller repertoire. Richness of each repertoire was evaluated using RTK rarefaction, the Chao1 estimator, and Recon v2.1 estimates of unobserved clonotypes. OLGA was used to compute generation probabilities for all TCRbeta clonotypes that the gDNA method yielded from several donors. This immuneACCESS table, as held by TCRdb, lists in-frame sequences with V and J called but not all clones. Of the missing ones, under half trace to an unresolved V gene in checked studies; the others have no known cause. D and trimming come from the DNA, and the V and J calls and clone size come from that table. Present in this sample are about 2.3 million clones, over 85% of which were seen just once. The top ten clonotypes cover 0.39% of the sample.

For this clone: The clone's antigen remains unknown. No base-level quality is on record; no much larger clone is a single base apart.

Results the study describes overall, beyond this receptor: Around 5.4% of naive CD4, roughly 3.5% of naive CD8, about 2.4% of memory CD4, and 0.4% of memory CD8 clonotypes were shared across a few donors. Estimated clonotype richness was generally larger for naive than for memory subsets. Compared with non-shared clonotypes, the clonotypes found in all four sorted-subset donors had higher generation probabilities. Rarefaction of sorted-subset datasets indicated incomplete sequencing despite the large sequencing depth. Pairwise subsampling led to the expectation that sequencing depth would affect the degree of clonotype sharing among donors. The genetic and exposure-history diversity represented was limited by the small number of donors. Sampling was restricted to blood, and TCR repertoires in tissues likely differ from the TCR repertoires found in blood.

At the junction V is shortened by 1 base and J by 3 bases, with 13 bases in between. Via the germline V gene, CDR1 is SGHTA and CDR2 FQGNSA. The CDR3 numbers 16 residues from cysteine through phenylalanine. Kept here is only the CDR3 DNA, which spans 48 bases and is read in frame from base 1. The sample was naive CD4+ T cells from PBMCs. The cell subset or site label for this specimen denotes: CD45RA+ positively selected. The rearrangement joined TRBV7-2 to TRBJ1-5, with no reliable assignment of the D segment. The TCR comes from a man between 18 and 35 years old in good health. Some clones in this sample may be carry-over from other donors' samples. The DNA is TGTGCCAGCAGCTTAGGACCGACGATCAACAATCAGCCCCAGCATTTT. Translated, it reads CASSLGPTINNQPQHF.